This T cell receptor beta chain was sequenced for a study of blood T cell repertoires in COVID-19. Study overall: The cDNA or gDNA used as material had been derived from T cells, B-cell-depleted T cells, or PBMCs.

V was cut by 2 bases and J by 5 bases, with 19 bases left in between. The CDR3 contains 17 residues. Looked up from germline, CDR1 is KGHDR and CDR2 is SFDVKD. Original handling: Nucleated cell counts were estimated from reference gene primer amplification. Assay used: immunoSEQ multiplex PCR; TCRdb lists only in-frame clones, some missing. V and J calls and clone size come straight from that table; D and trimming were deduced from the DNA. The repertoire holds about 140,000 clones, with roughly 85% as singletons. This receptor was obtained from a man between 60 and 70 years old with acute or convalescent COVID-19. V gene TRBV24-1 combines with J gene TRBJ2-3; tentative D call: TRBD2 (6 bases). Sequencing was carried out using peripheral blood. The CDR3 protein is CATSDSSLAGSLDTQYF. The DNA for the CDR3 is TGTGCCACCAGTGATTCCTCACTAGCCGGATCGTTAGATACGCAGTATTTT.